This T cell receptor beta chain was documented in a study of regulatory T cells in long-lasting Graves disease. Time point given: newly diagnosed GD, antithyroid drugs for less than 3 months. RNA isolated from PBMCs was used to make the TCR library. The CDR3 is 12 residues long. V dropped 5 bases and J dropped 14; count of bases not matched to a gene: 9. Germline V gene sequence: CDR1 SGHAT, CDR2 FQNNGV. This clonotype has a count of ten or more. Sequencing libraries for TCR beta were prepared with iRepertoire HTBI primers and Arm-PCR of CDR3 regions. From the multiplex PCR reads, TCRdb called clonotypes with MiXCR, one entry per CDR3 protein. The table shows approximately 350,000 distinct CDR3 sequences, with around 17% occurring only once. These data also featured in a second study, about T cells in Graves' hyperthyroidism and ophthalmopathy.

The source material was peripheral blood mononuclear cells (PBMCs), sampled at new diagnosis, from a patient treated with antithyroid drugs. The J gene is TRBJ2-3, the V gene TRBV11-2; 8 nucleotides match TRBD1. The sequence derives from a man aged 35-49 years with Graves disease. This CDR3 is CASSPAAGGGYF. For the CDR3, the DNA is TGTGCCAGCAGCCCAGCGGCAGGGGGCGGGTATTTT.